This T cell receptor (beta chain) originates from a study of T cells after somatic rescue of genetic block. V was pared by 5 bases and J by 1 base, with 12 bases between. This CDR3 region has 14 residues. Germline V gene data show CDR1 as SEHNR and CDR2 as FQNEAQ (reference sequence). Libraries were prepared by immunoSEQ multiplex PCR; TCRdb keeps only in-frame clonotypes and omits some of them. The data show around 64,000 clones, under 95% seen once. This sequence was found in a man between 40 and 49 years old. The genes are TRBV7-9 and TRBJ2-7; possibly TRBD1 for D (6 bases). The sequencing sample was made of peripheral blood mononuclear cells (PBMCs). CDR3 nucleotides: TGTGCCAGCAGCGGGGGCCTCAAGTCCTACGAGCAGTACTTC. Translating gives CASSGGLKSYEQYF.